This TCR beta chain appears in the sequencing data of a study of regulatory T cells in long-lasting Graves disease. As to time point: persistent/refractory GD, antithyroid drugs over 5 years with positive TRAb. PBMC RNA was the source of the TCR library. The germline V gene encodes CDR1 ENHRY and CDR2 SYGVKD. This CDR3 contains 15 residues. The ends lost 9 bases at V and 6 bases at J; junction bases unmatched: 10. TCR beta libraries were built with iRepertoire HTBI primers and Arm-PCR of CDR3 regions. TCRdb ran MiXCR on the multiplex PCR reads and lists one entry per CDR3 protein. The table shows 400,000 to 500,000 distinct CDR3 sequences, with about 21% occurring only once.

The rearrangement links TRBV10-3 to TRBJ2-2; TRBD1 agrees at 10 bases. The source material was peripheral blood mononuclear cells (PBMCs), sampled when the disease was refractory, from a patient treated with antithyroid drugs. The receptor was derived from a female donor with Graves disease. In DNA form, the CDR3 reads TGTGCCATAAGAGACGGGACAGGGGAGGCCGGGGAGCTGTTTTTT. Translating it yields CAIRDGTGEAGELFF.